The rows below give T cell receptor beta chains drawn from one sample of a study of early T cells in non-severe SARS-CoV-2 infection. TCRdb re-analysed the 5' RACE reads in MiXCR, keeping a single row per CDR3 protein. The sample includes about 50,000 distinct CDR3 sequences, roughly 11% of them seen just once. Sequenced sample: whole blood. Receptor source: an adult who was a healthcare worker with PCR-confirmed SARS-CoV-2 infection or an uninfected control (not recorded which). CDR3s include the opening cysteine and the closing phenylalanine or tryptophan. The D gene is left open where the match is weak. Part of the rows lack a size; the others show once, few, many or a class for expanded clones.

clone_size: many
d_call: NA
j_call: TRBJ1-5
cdr3_length: 15
v_call: TRBV18
cdr3_aa: CASSAVGGSNQPQHF
cdr3_nt: TGTGCCAGCTCAGCGGTCGGCGGAAGCAATCAGCCCCAGCATTTT

clone_size: medium-sized
d_call: NA
j_call: TRBJ2-7
cdr3_length: 16
v_call: TRBV28
cdr3_aa: CASSLGDREVSYEQYF
cdr3_nt: TGTGCCAGCAGTTTGGGAGACAGAGAAGTTTCCTACGAGCAGTACTTC

clone_size: few
d_call: NA
j_call: TRBJ2-6
cdr3_length: 15
v_call: TRBV4-3
cdr3_aa: CASSQDMSGANVLTF
cdr3_nt: TGCGCCAGCAGCCAAGATATGTCTGGGGCCAACGTCCTGACTTTC

clone_size: few
d_call: TRBD1
j_call: TRBJ2-1
cdr3_length: 14
v_call: TRBV5-6
cdr3_aa: CASRRRQGSDEQFF
cdr3_nt: TGTGCCAGCAGACGAAGACAGGGTAGCGATGAGCAGTTCTTC

clone_size: NA
d_call: NA
j_call: TRBJ2-7
cdr3_length: 15
v_call: TRBV7-8
cdr3_aa: CASSLAVGTLYEQYF
cdr3_nt: TGTGCCAGCAGCTTAGCAGTGGGGACTCTCTACGAGCAGTACTTC

clone_size: few
d_call: TRBD2
j_call: TRBJ2-7
cdr3_length: 17
v_call: TRBV12-3/TRBV12-4
cdr3_aa: CASSWTSGGRSSYEQYF
cdr3_nt: TGTGCCAGCAGTTGGACTAGCGGGGGGCGGAGCTCCTACGAGCAGTACTTC

clone_size: few
d_call: NA
j_call: TRBJ1-1
cdr3_length: 13
v_call: TRBV3-1
cdr3_aa: CASNHNEGDEAFF
cdr3_nt: TGTGCCAGCAACCACAACGAGGGGGATGAAGCTTTCTTT

clone_size: few
d_call: NA
j_call: TRBJ1-3
cdr3_length: 15
v_call: TRBV20-1
cdr3_aa: CSARDIRQRGNTIYF
cdr3_nt: TGCAGTGCTAGAGACATCCGACAGAGAGGAAACACCATATATTTT

clone_size: few
d_call: NA
j_call: TRBJ2-3
cdr3_length: 16
v_call: TRBV10-3
cdr3_aa: CAISGLWEPYTDTQYF
cdr3_nt: TGTGCCATCAGCGGTTTGTGGGAACCATACACAGATACGCAGTATTTT

clone_size: many
d_call: TRBD2
j_call: TRBJ2-1
cdr3_length: 14
v_call: TRBV7-3
cdr3_aa: CASSLAGGPSEQFF
cdr3_nt: TGTGCCAGCAGCTTAGCGGGGGGGCCTAGTGAGCAGTTCTTC

clone_size: many
d_call: TRBD2
j_call: TRBJ2-3
cdr3_length: 13
v_call: TRBV7-2
cdr3_aa: CASTSGGGDTQYF
cdr3_nt: TGTGCTTCGACTAGCGGGGGGGGTGATACGCAGTATTTT

clone_size: few
d_call: NA
j_call: TRBJ1-1
cdr3_length: 13
v_call: TRBV24-1
cdr3_aa: CATSDLAGTEAFF
cdr3_nt: TGTGCCACCAGTGATTTGGCAGGGACTGAAGCTTTCTTT

clone_size: NA
d_call: TRBD2
j_call: TRBJ2-3
cdr3_length: 18
v_call: TRBV29-1
cdr3_aa: CSVEDRGRLAGGTDTQYF
cdr3_nt: TGCAGCGTTGAAGACAGGGGGAGGCTAGCGGGAGGCACAGATACGCAGTATTTT

clone_size: few
d_call: NA
j_call: TRBJ1-1
cdr3_length: 12
v_call: TRBV4-1
cdr3_aa: CASSGQHGKAFF
cdr3_nt: TGCGCCAGCAGCGGACAACATGGGAAAGCTTTCTTT

clone_size: many
d_call: NA
j_call: TRBJ1-1
cdr3_length: 13
v_call: TRBV11-2
cdr3_aa: CASSLSRNTEAFF
cdr3_nt: TGTGCCAGCAGCTTATCCAGGAACACTGAAGCTTTCTTT

clone_size: many
d_call: NA
j_call: TRBJ1-5
cdr3_length: 15
v_call: TRBV20-1
cdr3_aa: CSASAGSAYNQPQHF
cdr3_nt: TGCAGTGCTAGCGCTGGGTCGGCGTACAATCAGCCCCAGCATTTT

clone_size: few
d_call: NA
j_call: TRBJ2-1
cdr3_length: 16
v_call: TRBV7-9
cdr3_aa: CASSWDPMLGQNEQFF
cdr3_nt: TGTGCCAGCAGCTGGGACCCCATGTTGGGGCAAAATGAGCAGTTCTTC

clone_size: once
d_call: NA
j_call: TRBJ2-1
cdr3_length: 13
v_call: TRBV27
cdr3_aa: CASSLLGINEQFF
cdr3_nt: TGTGCCAGCAGTTTACTAGGGATCAATGAGCAGTTCTTC

clone_size: few
d_call: NA
j_call: TRBJ1-2
cdr3_length: 15
v_call: TRBV19
cdr3_aa: CASNESRVKNYGYTF
cdr3_nt: TGTGCCAGTAATGAATCCAGGGTCAAGAACTATGGCTACACCTTC

clone_size: few
d_call: NA
j_call: TRBJ2-7
cdr3_length: 17
v_call: TRBV20-1
cdr3_aa: CSARSPDPHSRIYEQYF
cdr3_nt: TGCAGTGCTAGATCGCCTGATCCTCACTCTAGAATCTACGAGCAGTACTTC

clone_size: many
d_call: NA
j_call: TRBJ2-5
cdr3_length: 15
v_call: TRBV20-1
cdr3_aa: CSASVPGAYQETQYF
cdr3_nt: TGCAGTGCTAGCGTCCCAGGAGCATACCAAGAGACCCAGTACTTC

clone_size: many
d_call: TRBD1
j_call: TRBJ1-2
cdr3_length: 14
v_call: TRBV7-2
cdr3_aa: CASTPGQRSYGYTF
cdr3_nt: TGTGCCAGCACCCCGGGACAGAGATCCTATGGCTACACCTTC

clone_size: NA
d_call: NA
j_call: TRBJ1-6
cdr3_length: 14
v_call: TRBV27
cdr3_aa: CASSLFGGNSPLHF
cdr3_nt: TGTGCCAGCAGTTTATTTGGTGGTAATTCACCCCTCCACTTT

clone_size: many
d_call: NA
j_call: TRBJ2-5
cdr3_length: 19
v_call: TRBV4-2
cdr3_aa: CASSYLRDSSLDYQETQYF
cdr3_nt: TGTGCCAGCAGCTACCTCCGGGACTCCTCCCTTGACTACCAAGAGACCCAGTACTTC

clone_size: few
d_call: NA
j_call: TRBJ1-2
cdr3_length: 12
v_call: TRBV20-1
cdr3_aa: CSAPGTGYGYTF
cdr3_nt: TGCAGTGCTCCCGGGACGGGTTATGGCTACACCTTC

clone_size: many
d_call: NA
j_call: TRBJ2-3
cdr3_length: 15
v_call: TRBV27
cdr3_aa: CASSFQGTNTDTQYF
cdr3_nt: TGTGCCAGCAGTTTTCAGGGAACTAACACAGATACGCAGTATTTT